This is a list of T cell receptor beta chains from one sample in a study of identical twins. TCRdb processed the 5' RACE reads anew with MiXCR; each CDR3 protein has one entry. The sample shows 550,000 to 700,000 distinct CDR3 sequences, 9.5% to 10% of them seen only once. The same data also contributed to another study, on yellow fever vaccine responses in identical twins.

Sequenced material: PBMCs. Receptor source: a woman between 18 and 29 years old in good health. Both conserved end residues are part of each CDR3. Fields, in order: J gene, V gene, D gene, clone size, CDR3 protein, CDR3 DNA. The D gene is left open where the match is weak. Clone size is shown for a subset of rows, as once, few, many or a class of expanded clone.

>TRBJ1-6|TRBV6-1|TRBD1|.
CACSSGPDRGNSPLHF
TGTGCCTGCAGCTCCGGACCGGACAGGGGTAATTCACCCCTCCACTTT
>TRBJ2-1|TRBV10-3|.|.
CAISDLGGSVAGNEQFF
TGTGCCATCAGTGACCTGGGCGGATCTGTGGCAGGTAATGAGCAGTTCTTC
>TRBJ2-1|TRBV5-1|.|.
CASSLDQGFSYNEQFF
TGCGCCAGCAGCTTGGATCAGGGTTTTTCCTACAATGAGCAGTTCTTC
>TRBJ2-1|TRBV6-4|.|few
CASSAEGFNEQFF
TGTGCCAGCAGTGCGGAGGGATTCAATGAGCAGTTCTTC
>TRBJ2-3|TRBV5-1|.|.
CASSLVLTTADTQYF
TGCGCCAGCAGCTTGGTTTTGACTACGGCAGATACGCAGTATTTT
>TRBJ2-1|TRBV6-5|TRBD2|.
CASSYSWTAGGEQFF
TGTGCCAGCAGTTACTCCTGGACCGCGGGGGGTGAGCAGTTCTTC
>TRBJ1-5|TRBV12-3/TRBV12-4|.|many
CASSLGRASNQPQHF
TGTGCCAGCAGTCTCGGACGGGCTAGCAATCAGCCCCAGCATTTT
>TRBJ2-1|TRBV11-2|.|many
CASSPTGHEQFF
TGTGCCAGCAGCCCCACGGGGCATGAGCAGTTCTTC
>TRBJ2-7|TRBV14|.|few
CASSQDPVTSLGEQYF
TGTGCCAGCAGCCAAGATCCCGTAACTAGTCTCGGAGAGCAGTACTTC
>TRBJ2-7|TRBV7-8|TRBD1|few
CASSTKTGGGSYEQYF
TGTGCCAGCAGCACCAAAACAGGGGGCGGTTCCTACGAGCAGTACTTC
>TRBJ1-1|TRBV7-9|.|few
CASWGTEAFF
TGTGCCAGCTGGGGGACTGAAGCTTTCTTT
>TRBJ2-7|TRBV7-3|.|.
CASSLRDPLREQYF
TGTGCCAGCAGCTTACGGGACCCCCTACGGGAGCAGTACTTC
>TRBJ2-5|TRBV28|TRBD1|.
CATDRAPQETQYF
TGTGCCACCGACAGGGCACCACAAGAGACCCAGTACTTC
>TRBJ2-7|TRBV28|.|.
CASRPSDGIYEQYF
TGTGCCAGCAGACCTTCGGACGGGATCTACGAGCAGTACTTC
>TRBJ2-7|TRBV13|TRBD2|few
CASSLEGLGLAQNSSYEQYF
TGTGCCAGCAGCTTAGAAGGTCTGGGACTAGCGCAAAACTCCTCCTACGAGCAGTACTTC
>TRBJ2-7|TRBV4-2|.|many
CASSQEMDTGSYEQYF
TGTGCCAGCAGCCAAGAGATGGATACAGGCTCCTACGAGCAGTACTTC
>TRBJ2-1|TRBV24-1|.|.
CATSLSPGVEQFF
TGTGCCACCAGCCTCTCCCCGGGAGTTGAGCAGTTCTTC
>TRBJ1-5|TRBV12-3/TRBV12-4|.|many
CASRGVSGNQPQHF
TGTGCCAGCAGAGGGGTTTCGGGCAATCAGCCCCAGCATTTT
>TRBJ2-7|TRBV12-3/TRBV12-4|TRBD2|.
CASTGGPIYEQYF
TGTGCCAGCACGGGAGGACCAATCTACGAGCAGTACTTC
>TRBJ2-2|TRBV24-1|.|.
CATSDLRGNTGELFF
TGTGCCACCAGTGATTTAAGAGGGAACACCGGGGAGCTGTTTTTT
>TRBJ2-7|TRBV14|.|.
CASSLNDLTGSEQYF
TGTGCCAGCAGCCTAAACGACCTTACAGGGAGCGAGCAGTACTTC
>TRBJ2-5|TRBV5-1|TRBD2|many
CASRSSGTLQETQYF
TGCGCCAGCAGGTCTAGCGGGACCCTCCAAGAGACCCAGTACTTC
>TRBJ2-7|TRBV20-1|.|.
CSARDVKGTSYEQYF
TGCAGTGCTAGAGATGTCAAGGGGACCTCCTACGAGCAGTACTTC
>TRBJ2-1|TRBV20-1|.|few
CSARGLPAHEQFF
TGCAGTGCTAGGGGGCTCCCAGCCCATGAGCAGTTCTTC
>TRBJ2-5|TRBV12-3/TRBV12-4|.|many
CASSLGRGWETQYF
TGTGCCAGCAGTTTAGGCAGGGGATGGGAGACCCAGTACTTC
>TRBJ1-1|TRBV6-1|.|few
CASSWEGVTEAFF
TGTGCCAGCTCCTGGGAGGGGGTGACTGAAGCTTTCTTT